A single count supports the clone carrying this T cell receptor (beta chain). Its cognate antigen is unknown. The germline gives CDR1 MNHEY, CDR2 SVGAGI. V gave up 6 bases and J gave up 1 base, with 12 bases separating them. The length of the CDR3 is 14 residues. This sample stems from a study of cytomegalovirus exposure and HLA in healthy donors. Findings and limits, study-wide: The dataset shows that most TCR sequences were rare, while some public TCRs occurred in many donors. The investigators catalogued 160 or so TCR beta chains as cytomegalovirus-associated. Subsequent analysis of the roughly 120 validation repertoires found a tendency for first-cohort TCR clusters to co-occur. The classifier was said to identify cytomegalovirus status with high specificity and sensitivity.

The repertoire was sequenced with immunoSEQ multiplex PCR; TCRdb's copy has only in-frame clones and lacks some. This table has 90,000 to 150,000 clones, more than 75% appearing once. The V gene is TRBV6-5, the J gene TRBJ2-5; D is undetermined. This receptor was identified in a man between 18 and 29 years old in good health and CMV-seronegative. Material for sequencing was PBMCs. The CDR3 here is CASRLTYSQETQYF. CDR3 sequence (DNA): TGTGCCAGCAGGCTCACCTACAGCCAAGAGACCCAGTACTTC.